This is a list of T cell receptor beta chains from one sample in a study of T-cell memory formation after mild COVID-19. A single record per CDR3 protein comes from TCRdb applying MiXCR to the 5' RACE reads. Here the sample spans more than 350,000 distinct CDR3 sequences, approximately 15% being singletons. Sequencing used PBMCs or a T cell subset sorted from them (not recorded which). These receptors were obtained from a young man who had mild COVID-19 (a few samples of this study predate the infection). Cell type and time point are not known. The CDR3 runs from the conserved cysteine through the conserved F or W. The order of the fields is J gene, V gene, CDR3 protein.

TRBJ1-5	TRBV27	CASGGLRTDNQPQHF
TRBJ2-2	TRBV20-1	CSARDQTGGTGELFF
TRBJ2-3	TRBV3-1	CASLKTGASSDTQYF
TRBJ2-7	TRBV18	CASSPSRGLSLEQYF
TRBJ1-5	TRBV10-2	CASMKGRNQPQHF
TRBJ2-3	TRBV7-2	CASSLEEGVAEPTDTQYF
TRBJ2-1	TRBV9	CASSVATGIREQFF
TRBJ2-3	TRBV5-1	CASSEAGARDTQYF
TRBJ1-2	TRBV5-1	CASSLEPPPNYGYTF
TRBJ1-1	TRBV7-3	CASSLGPVMNTEAFF
TRBJ1-6	TRBV6-6	CASSSGDRGNSPLHF
TRBJ2-3	TRBV29-1	CSVSAGVRTDTQYF
TRBJ1-6	TRBV2	CASRQLRLSGKNSPLHF
TRBJ2-1	TRBV5-6	CASSFSEAPYNEQFF
TRBJ2-3	TRBV27	CASSFPGLDTQYF
TRBJ2-1	TRBV19	CASSIWASGGHTGNEQFF
TRBJ2-5	TRBV18	CASSLGLAGVRKETQYF
TRBJ1-1	TRBV5-1	CASSLVEGGEAFF
TRBJ1-6	TRBV7-3	CASSLLAVGSPLHF
TRBJ2-4	TRBV7-2	CASSLTGGNIQYF
TRBJ2-3	TRBV5-1	CASMRTASTDTQYF
TRBJ2-5	TRBV20-1	CSNSQKETQYF
TRBJ2-3	TRBV2	CASRGVTSTDTQYF
TRBJ2-7	TRBV12-5	CASGLSLTVYEQYF
TRBJ2-2	TRBV4-3	CASSQVGHHSGELFF
TRBJ2-3	TRBV5-1	CASSLYGAYTDTQYF
TRBJ2-7	TRBV18	CASSPPVKGDGIQPLYEQYF
TRBJ2-7	TRBV5-6	CASSSNWDSLSSYEQYF
TRBJ1-5	TRBV4-1	CASSQPRHGGGQPQHF
TRBJ2-2	TRBV29-1	CSVEDLTDTGELFF
TRBJ2-7	TRBV2	CASTRDTNYEQYF
TRBJ2-3	TRBV7-2	CASSSTPLDTQYF
TRBJ2-1	TRBV11-1	CASSLAGAGRYNEQFF
TRBJ1-2	TRBV11-2	CASSLDVGGSRGYTF
TRBJ2-5	TRBV19	CASSMKGETQYF
TRBJ1-1	TRBV29-1	CSAHTRSGGTEAFF
TRBJ2-1	TRBV24-1	CATEYLNEQFF
TRBJ2-1	TRBV15	CATASLGGSNEQFF
TRBJ2-7	TRBV3-1	CASSQGGGLYEQYF
TRBJ2-3	TRBV12-5	CASGPSGAYSTDTQYF
TRBJ2-5	TRBV4-3	CASSQDLEETQYF
TRBJ1-2	TRBV7-9	CASSSGRRYGYTF
TRBJ1-2	TRBV6-2/TRBV6-3	CASSYSVEFEVIPNYGYTF
TRBJ1-2	TRBV5-1	CASRDAYGYTF
TRBJ2-7	TRBV6-2/TRBV6-3	CATGTSGYEQYF
TRBJ2-3	TRBV14	CASSLDAGGTDTQYF
TRBJ2-1	TRBV7-3	CASSRGLAGNNEQFF